This T cell receptor (beta chain) emerged from a study of cytomegalovirus exposure and HLA in healthy donors. Study background: From HLA-typed donors, an early data release held around 80 million unique TCRs.

Overall study results and limits: Information on immune exposure was restricted to one variable (CMV serostatus).

This clone showed up just a few times. Antigen specificity is unknown. V dropped 8 bases and J dropped 7; count of bases not matched to a gene: 5. CDR1 is SEHNR, CDR2 FQNEAQ, per germline (reference sequence). The CDR3 runs to 12 residues. Primers included in the PCR were 60 Vbeta and 13 Jbeta primers. Repertoires were generated with immunoSEQ multiplex PCR, while TCRdb's copy carries only in-frame clones and drops some. The table has about 160,000 clones, 81% seen once. Sequencing used PBMCs. The clonotype originates from a woman aged 45-65 years in good health and CMV-seronegative. This chain joins TRBV7-9 and TRBJ1-5; 7 bases line up with TRBD1. As DNA, the CDR3 is TGTGCCAGCGGAGGGGGCGGGCAGCCCCAGCATTTT. Translated, it gives CASGGGGQPQHF.